A single sample gave rise to the 3 T cell receptor beta chains below, sequenced in a study of blood T cell repertoires in COVID-19. The assay was immunoSEQ multiplex PCR, and TCRdb's table has in-frame clones only and misses some. The data hold 200,000 to 250,000 clones, with approximately 87% observed a single time. Sequenced material: peripheral blood. The origin of the receptors is a man aged 55-75 years with acute or convalescent COVID-19.

The chain employs TRBV21-1 and TRBJ1-1; TRBD1 is taken as the D call from the table, unchecked against the DNA. TRBV21-1 counts as a pseudogene. The CDR3 totals 18 residues. CDR3 in DNA: TGTGCCAGCAGCAAAGTAGGAGGACAGGGGGTTCTAGGCCGGGGAGCTTTCTTT. As protein: CASSKVGGQGVLGRGAFF.

The rearrangement uses TRBV7-3 and TRBJ2-5, with 9 bases fitting TRBD2. CDR3 length: 14 amino acids. Germline CDR1 and CDR2: SGHTA and FQGTGA. Trimming at V came to 6 bases and at J to 4 bases, leaving 6 bases not matched to a gene. The CDR3 spells CASSSGSGGETQYF. The CDR3 coding sequence is TGTGCCAGCAGTAGCGGGAGTGGGGGAGAGACCCAGTACTTC.

The chain employs TRBV3-1 (or the pseudogene TRBV3-2) and TRBJ1-4; TRBD1 matches 10 bases. The CDR3 extends over 17 amino acids. Per germline, CDR1 LGHDT and CDR2 YNNKEL (reference sequence). The junction had 13 bases not matched to a gene; V was cut back by 4 bases and J by 8 bases. CDR3 bases: TGTGCCAGCAGCCCCCGGGACAGGGGACCAGTAGGGGAAAAACTGTTTTTT. Translated, it gives CASSPRDRGPVGEKLFF.